This is a list of T cell receptor beta chains from one sample in a study of OX40 agonist ivuxolimab in advanced cancers. Sequencing used immunoSEQ multiplex PCR; TCRdb keeps in-frame clones, though not all of them. Here the sample spans roughly 65,000 clones, about nine tenths being singletons. This sample comprised CD4+ or CD8+ T cells sorted from blood, obtained in a trial of the OX40 agonist ivuxolimab. These receptors came from an adult with an advanced solid tumor such as melanoma, head and neck, liver or kidney cancer. CDR3s include the opening cysteine and the closing phenylalanine or tryptophan. Fields, in order: CDR3 length, clone size, V gene, D gene, J gene, CDR3 DNA, CDR3 protein. The D gene is left open where the match is weak. Not all rows give a size; the values are once, few, many and, for expanded clones, a class.

cdr3_length: 15
clone_size: once
v_call: TRBV6-6
d_call: NA
j_call: TRBJ1-2
cdr3_nt: TGTGCCAGCAGTTCCAAGCCTACAGGGTTTCTTGGCTACACCTTC
cdr3_aa: CASSSKPTGFLGYTF

cdr3_length: 15
clone_size: NA
v_call: TRBV19
d_call: TRBD1
j_call: TRBJ2-4
cdr3_nt: TGTGCCAGTAGTATGGTGACAGGGGACAAAAACATTCAGTACTTC
cdr3_aa: CASSMVTGDKNIQYF

cdr3_length: 15
clone_size: NA
v_call: TRBV15
d_call: TRBD1
j_call: TRBJ1-6
cdr3_nt: TGTGCCACCAGCAACAGGACAGGGGGTGGTTCACCCCTCCACTTT
cdr3_aa: CATSNRTGGGSPLHF

cdr3_length: 14
clone_size: NA
v_call: TRBV7-3
d_call: NA
j_call: TRBJ2-1
cdr3_nt: TGTGCCAGCAGCTTAAATCCCGCGATCAATGAGCAGTTCTTC
cdr3_aa: CASSLNPAINEQFF

cdr3_length: 15
clone_size: NA
v_call: TRBV7-8
d_call: NA
j_call: TRBJ2-3
cdr3_nt: TGTGCCAGCAGCCTGATAGTTCAGGGCATAGATACGCAGTATTTT
cdr3_aa: CASSLIVQGIDTQYF

cdr3_length: 15
clone_size: NA
v_call: TRBV7-9
d_call: TRBD1
j_call: TRBJ1-6
cdr3_nt: TGTGCCAGCAGCTTAGGGACAGGGGGGGTTTCACCCCTCCACTTT
cdr3_aa: CASSLGTGGVSPLHF

cdr3_length: 16
clone_size: NA
v_call: TRBV7-2
d_call: NA
j_call: TRBJ1-6
cdr3_nt: TGTGCCAGCAGTGAGAGAGGAGGGAGGGGAAATTCACCCCTCCACTTT
cdr3_aa: CASSERGGRGNSPLHF

cdr3_length: 14
clone_size: NA
v_call: TRBV5-1
d_call: TRBD2
j_call: TRBJ2-1
cdr3_nt: TGCGCCAGCAGCGGACGGACTAGCGAGAATGAGCAGTTCTTC
cdr3_aa: CASSGRTSENEQFF

cdr3_length: 11
clone_size: NA
v_call: TRBV2
d_call: TRBD1
j_call: TRBJ2-4
cdr3_nt: TGTGCCAGCAGTGAGGACAGGAGAGAGTACTTC
cdr3_aa: CASSEDRREYF

cdr3_length: 13
clone_size: few
v_call: TRBV10-3
d_call: NA
j_call: TRBJ1-2
cdr3_nt: TGTGCCATCAGCCGGGACGGCGACTATGGCTACACCTTC
cdr3_aa: CAISRDGDYGYTF

cdr3_length: 12
clone_size: NA
v_call: TRBV7-6
d_call: NA
j_call: TRBJ1-1
cdr3_nt: TGTGCCAGCAGCCCCGTCAGGGCATATCTTTTCTTT
cdr3_aa: CASSPVRAYLFF

cdr3_length: 15
clone_size: NA
v_call: TRBV7-9
d_call: NA
j_call: TRBJ2-1
cdr3_nt: TGTGCCAGCAGCTTAGCTGGGGGGCCGGGGAATGAGCAGTTCTTC
cdr3_aa: CASSLAGGPGNEQFF

cdr3_length: 16
clone_size: NA
v_call: TRBV19
d_call: TRBD1
j_call: TRBJ2-7
cdr3_nt: TGTGCCAGTAGGTTATGGGCTCGGGACAGGCGGTACGAGCAGTACTTC
cdr3_aa: CASRLWARDRRYEQYF

cdr3_length: 15
clone_size: NA
v_call: TRBV2
d_call: NA
j_call: TRBJ1-4
cdr3_nt: TGTGCCAGCCTTTTTGGGGGGTACGCGGAGGAAAAACTGTTTTTT
cdr3_aa: CASLFGGYAEEKLFF

cdr3_length: 15
clone_size: NA
v_call: TRBV12-5
d_call: NA
j_call: TRBJ1-1
cdr3_nt: TGTGCTAGTGGTTTGGTCCGGAGAGGGAACACTGAAGCTTTCTTT
cdr3_aa: CASGLVRRGNTEAFF

cdr3_length: 14
clone_size: NA
v_call: TRBV16
d_call: NA
j_call: TRBJ1-4
cdr3_nt: TGTGCCAGCAGCCCACCAGTCCGGCCGCCCAATCTGTTTTTT
cdr3_aa: CASSPPVRPPNLFF

cdr3_length: 15
clone_size: NA
v_call: TRBV7-8
d_call: NA
j_call: TRBJ1-3
cdr3_nt: TGTGCCAGCAGCTTAACCCTAGCCTCTGGAAACACCATATATTTT
cdr3_aa: CASSLTLASGNTIYF

cdr3_length: 14
clone_size: NA
v_call: TRBV7-9
d_call: NA
j_call: TRBJ2-7
cdr3_nt: TGTGCCAGCAGCTTAGACGGGGGACTCTACGAGCAGTACTTC
cdr3_aa: CASSLDGGLYEQYF

cdr3_length: 14
clone_size: NA
v_call: TRBV9
d_call: NA
j_call: TRBJ2-4
cdr3_nt: TGTGCCAGCAGCAGGGGGGTAGCCAAAAACATTCAGTACTTC
cdr3_aa: CASSRGVAKNIQYF